These 3 T cell receptor beta chains originate from one sample sequenced in a study of CD8+ T cells in alopecia areata. Once RNA had been extracted, it was reverse transcribed into cDNA to act as the sequencing template. Clones were sequenced by immunoSEQ multiplex PCR, and TCRdb holds only the in-frame ones, with some missing. The sample includes 200,000 to 250,000 clones, around 65% of them seen just once. This sample's treatment: oral pan-JAK inhibitor, 5-10 mg twice daily. Sequenced here: CD4+ T cells sorted from blood, sampled at week 4, from a patient treated with tofacitinib. These receptor sequences come from a human donor with alopecia areata.

The V gene is TRBV30, the J gene TRBJ1-1; D unresolved. Germline loops: CDR1 GTSNPN, CDR2 SVGIG (reference sequence). This CDR3 has 13 residues. The V end lost 2 bases, the J end lost 3 bases, and 10 bases lay between the germline ends. In DNA form, the CDR3 reads TGTGCCTGGAGTAGAGAAGTCCACACTGAAGCTTTCTTT. It specifies CAWSREVHTEAFF.

The J gene is TRBJ2-7, the V gene TRBV5-1; 9 nucleotides agree with TRBD2. V lost 0 bases, J lost 0 bases, and 4 bases stayed unmatched. The germline gives CDR1 SGHRS, CDR2 YFSETQ. The CDR3 length is 16 residues. CDR3 residues: CASSLDSGGTSYEQYF. DNA for the CDR3: TGCGCCAGCAGCTTGGATAGCGGGGGAACCTCCTACGAGCAGTACTTC.

The chain combines TRBV14 with TRBJ2-5; unclear D gene. The CDR3 length is 14 residues. Germline V gene lookup returns CDR1 SGHDN and CDR2 FVKESK. Trimming pared 4 bases from V and 5 bases from J, leaving 14 bases between. The CDR3 is CASSPLDARETQYF. The CDR3 coding sequence is TGTGCCAGCAGCCCTCTGGACGCTCGGGAGACCCAGTACTTC.